These 20 T cell receptor beta chains came from one sample sequenced in a study of control samples from healthy donors and cancer patients. Some clones are missing from TCRdb's copy, which holds only in-frame ones; the method was immunoSEQ multiplex PCR. The table shows about 55,000 clones, with nearly 96% occurring only once. Sequenced input: blood. The receptors were sampled from a woman between 25 and 40 years old in good health.

V is TRBV11-2 and J is TRBJ1-2; D call uncertain. This CDR3 is built from 12 residues. Germline V CDR1 and CDR2: SGHAT, FQNNGV. The V end was cut by 5 bases, the J end by 7 bases, with 11 bases between. CDR3 sequence reads: CASSPDRFGYTF. The CDR3 region has the DNA TGTGCCAGCAGCCCGGATAGATTTGGCTACACCTTC.

The V and J genes are TRBV7-2 and TRBJ2-1, with unresolved D. The CDR3 contains 14 residues. V was clipped by 3 bases and J by 4 bases, with 10 bases between them. The germline gives CDR1 SGHTA, CDR2 FQGNSA. CDR3 bases: TGTGCCAGCAGCTTGTCCCCCAGATACAATGAGCAGTTCTTC. This encodes CASSLSPRYNEQFF.

V gene TRBV5-1 combines with J gene TRBJ2-7, with a weak D call TRBD1 (5 bases). Trimming left V 7 bases short and J 3 bases short, with 17 bases between. The CDR3 spans 14 residues. From germline, CDR1 is SGHRS and CDR2 YFSETQ. CDR3 bases: TGCGCCAGCGGCTCAGGGATTTTAGGCTACGAGCAGTACTTC. Translating gives CASGSGILGYEQYF.

The gene calls are TRBV2 and TRBJ1-5; possibly TRBD1 for D (5 bases). Germline CDR1 is SNHLY and CDR2 is FYNNEI. This CDR3 is built from 14 residues. Trimming removed 4 bases at V and 1 base at J, with 8 bases between. CDR3 nucleotide sequence: TGTGCCAGCAGTGGCGGGGGGAGCAATCAGCCCCAGCATTTT. Amino acid sequence: CASSGGGSNQPQHF.

The chain recombines TRBV28 with TRBJ2-2; TRBD2 agrees at 8 bases. Germline V gives CDR1 MDHEN, CDR2 SYDVKM. There are 14 residues in the CDR3. V lost 5 bases, J lost 13 bases, and 12 bases stayed unmatched. CDR3 in amino acids: CASSITGTSGALFF. The DNA for the CDR3 is TGTGCCAGCAGTATCACCGGGACTAGTGGAGCGCTGTTTTTT. The entire variable domain, with the rest obtained from reference TRBV28 and TRBJ2-2, is as follows: DVKVTQSSRYLVKRTGEKVFLECVQDMDHENMFWYRQDPGLGLRLIYFSYDVKMKEKGDIPEGYSVSREKKERFSLILESASTNQTSMYLCASSITGTSGALFFGEGSRLTVL.

This chain connects TRBV27 to TRBJ2-2, with 12 bases that match TRBD1. V was pared by 5 bases and J by 4 bases, with 8 bases of the junction left unmatched. Germline values: CDR1 MNHEY, CDR2 SMNVEV (reference sequence). The CDR3 contains 17 residues. The CDR3 DNA is TGTGCCAGCAGTGGCCTCGGGACAGGGGGCGTCACCGGGGAGCTGTTTTTT. This codes for CASSGLGTGGVTGELFF.

The chain combines TRBV27 with TRBJ2-1; tentatively, D is TRBD1 (7 bases). Germline CDR1 reads MNHEY; CDR2 reads SMNVEV (reference sequence). The CDR3 has 16 amino acids. Trimming pared 4 bases from V and 6 bases from J, leaving 19 bases between. This CDR3 is CASSSGVANRGNEQFF. For the CDR3, the DNA is TGTGCCAGCAGTTCGGGGGTTGCCAACAGGGGCAATGAGCAGTTCTTC.

The chain joins TRBV9 to TRBJ1-5, with D possibly being TRBD1 (5 bases). Germline V gives CDR1 SGDLS, CDR2 YYNGEE. The ends were cut back, 8 bases at V and 2 bases at J, with 17 bases in the middle. This CDR3 has 15 amino acids. In DNA, the CDR3 is TGTGCCAGTCCCTCAGGGTATGGTCGCAATCAGCCCCAGCATTTT. Protein sequence: CASPSGYGRNQPQHF. Complete variable domain (other parts from reference TRBV9 and TRBJ1-5): DSGVTQTPKHLITATGQRVTLRCSPRSGDLSVYWYQQSLDQGLQFLIQYYNGEERAKGNILERFSAQQFPDLHSELNLSSLELGDSALYFCASPSGYGRNQPQHFGDGTRLSIL.

The chain is built from TRBV5-1 and TRBJ2-3, with 7 bases matching TRBD2. Looked up from germline, CDR1 is SGHRS and CDR2 is YFSETQ. With 1 base clipped from V and 5 bases from J, the junction kept 13 bases outside the gene matches. The CDR3 is 17 amino acids. CDR3 residues: CASSLTGIRERGDTQYF. The DNA of the CDR3 is TGCGCCAGCAGCTTGACCGGGATTAGGGAGCGGGGAGATACGCAGTATTTT.

The chain is built from TRBV6-5 and TRBJ1-2, with D perhaps matching TRBD1 (5 bases). Trimming left V 2 bases short and J 7 bases short, with 8 bases between. The CDR3 runs 12 residues. Germline values: CDR1 MNHEY, CDR2 SVGAGI. Written as DNA, the CDR3 is TGTGCCAGCAGTTACCAGGGAGGTGGCTACACCTTC. Its protein product is CASSYQGGGYTF.

The CDR3 loop reads CASSLTSGSPYEQYF. Here the CDR3 DNA reads TGTGCCAGCAGCCTCACTAGCGGGAGTCCGTACGAGCAGTACTTC. The chain couples TRBV3-1 (or the pseudogene TRBV3-2) to TRBJ2-7, with 11 bases fitting TRBD2. CDR1 and CDR2 from the germline V gene are LGHDT and YNNKEL (reference sequence). The CDR3 is 15 amino acids. V lost 4 bases to trimming and J lost 4 bases; unmatched junction nucleotides: 6.

This chain links TRBV19 with TRBJ2-7; D might be TRBD1 (5 bases). Per germline, CDR1 LNHDA and CDR2 SQIVND (reference sequence). The CDR3 runs to 14 residues. Trimming took off 3 bases at V and 4 bases at J, with 13 bases between the two ends. The CDR3 is CASSIRQGLYEQYF. In DNA form, the CDR3 reads TGTGCCAGTAGTATCCGGCAGGGTTTATACGAGCAGTACTTC.

The rearrangement links TRBV19 to TRBJ1-3, with D maybe TRBD1 (5 bases). The V gene's germline CDR1 is LNHDA and CDR2 SQIVND (reference sequence). V lost 8 bases and J 0 bases, leaving 14 bases between the germline ends. This CDR3 contains 15 residues. Written as DNA, the CDR3 is TGTGCCAGTTCCTCGGGACTCCGCTCTGGAAACACCATATATTTT. Translation: CASSSGLRSGNTIYF.

To note about this clone: At one end the junction does not follow the germline gene, possibly because of a read error. V and J are TRBV27 and TRBJ2-5, with 7 bases that match TRBD2. This CDR3 has 16 residues. Germline V gene sequence: CDR1 MNHEY, CDR2 SMNVEV (reference sequence). The CDR3 region is CASSLRASGYQETQYF. CDR3 nucleotides: TGTGCCAGCAGTTTACGGGCTAGCGGATACCAGGAGACCCAGTACTTC.

The chain employs TRBV12-3 or TRBV12-4 and TRBJ1-1; D might be TRBD1 (5 bases). Deletions cut 3 bases from V and 8 bases from J, with 13 bases between. The CDR3 runs 13 residues. The CDR3 region has the DNA TGTGCCAGCAGTTTTTCTGCAGGGCGGGAAGCTTTCTTT. It codes for CASSFSAGREAFF.

This chain joins TRBV12-3 or TRBV12-4 and TRBJ2-1; D perhaps matches TRBD1 (5 bases). The CDR3 covers 12 residues. Trimming took off 4 bases at V and 7 bases at J, with 8 bases between the two ends. In DNA form, the CDR3 reads TGTGCCAGCAGTTCCCAGGGTAATGAGCAGTTCTTC. Its translation: CASSSQGNEQFF.

The chain couples TRBV27 to TRBJ2-6; tentatively, D is TRBD2 (5 bases). The CDR3 length is 18 residues. CDR1 is MNHEY, CDR2 SMNVEV, per germline (reference sequence). Trimming removed 3 bases at V and 4 bases at J, with 19 bases between. The CDR3 DNA follows: TGTGCCAGCAGTTTGCCGGGGAGTCTATGGGCCGGGGCCAACGTCCTGACTTTC. It translates to CASSLPGSLWAGANVLTF.

This chain links TRBV5-1 with TRBJ1-4; 12 nucleotides line up with TRBD1. After removal of 3 bases from V and 7 bases from J, the junction contained 1 base not matched to a gene. The CDR3 contains 14 residues. Germline V gives CDR1 SGHRS, CDR2 YFSETQ. This CDR3 is CASSSGQGAEKLFF. Here the CDR3 DNA reads TGCGCCAGCAGCTCGGGACAGGGGGCTGAAAAACTGTTTTTT.

This chain uses TRBV28 with TRBJ1-1; D is unresolved. The CDR3 is made up of 13 amino acids. The V end lost 5 bases, the J end lost 8 bases, and 15 bases lay between the germline ends. Germline V gene sequence: CDR1 MDHEN, CDR2 SYDVKM. CDR3 residues: CASSASSPREAFF. The CDR3 bases are TGTGCCAGCAGTGCCAGCTCTCCAAGGGAAGCTTTCTTT.

The rearrangement links TRBV15 to TRBJ2-7; D gene uncertain. The V end lost 3 bases, the J end lost 3 bases, and 12 bases lay between the germline ends. The CDR3 is 14 residues long. The V gene's germline CDR1 is LNHNV and CDR2 YYDKDF (reference sequence). As DNA, the CDR3 is TGTGCCACCAGCAGCGACTTCGAAGGCTACGAGCAGTACTTC. This codes for CATSSDFEGYEQYF.